This note documents a single T cell receptor beta chain sequence. Its cognate antigen is unknown. Germline-derived CDR1 and CDR2 are SGHRS and YFSETQ. The V end lost 4 bases, the J end lost 1 base, and 8 bases lay between the germline ends. This CDR3 has 13 amino acids. The table came from immunoSEQ multiplex PCR; TCRdb's copy has only in-frame clones and leaves some out. Of about 41,000 clones detected, about 78% appear once; the ten largest clones hold 22%. The sample is drawn from a study of OX40 agonist ivuxolimab in advanced cancers. Study-level information: Patients achieving partial responses numbered three: one hepatocellular carcinoma case and two cutaneous melanoma cases. General study results and limits: More expanded clones were seen, on average, in CD8+ T cells than in CD4+. At 0.1 to 3.0 mg/kg, CD4+ and CD8+ blood T cells expanded clonally by week 6. Antigens targeted by the expanded peripheral T cells were not determined.

This chain links TRBV5-1 with TRBJ1-1; a possible D gene is TRBD1 (5 bases). This sequence was found in an adult with an advanced solid tumor such as melanoma, head and neck, liver or kidney cancer. The starting material was CD4+ or CD8+ T cells sorted from blood, obtained in a trial of the OX40 agonist ivuxolimab. CDR3 residues: CASSSGQNTEAFF. CDR3 DNA sequence: TGCGCCAGCAGCAGCGGACAGAACACTGAAGCTTTCTTT.